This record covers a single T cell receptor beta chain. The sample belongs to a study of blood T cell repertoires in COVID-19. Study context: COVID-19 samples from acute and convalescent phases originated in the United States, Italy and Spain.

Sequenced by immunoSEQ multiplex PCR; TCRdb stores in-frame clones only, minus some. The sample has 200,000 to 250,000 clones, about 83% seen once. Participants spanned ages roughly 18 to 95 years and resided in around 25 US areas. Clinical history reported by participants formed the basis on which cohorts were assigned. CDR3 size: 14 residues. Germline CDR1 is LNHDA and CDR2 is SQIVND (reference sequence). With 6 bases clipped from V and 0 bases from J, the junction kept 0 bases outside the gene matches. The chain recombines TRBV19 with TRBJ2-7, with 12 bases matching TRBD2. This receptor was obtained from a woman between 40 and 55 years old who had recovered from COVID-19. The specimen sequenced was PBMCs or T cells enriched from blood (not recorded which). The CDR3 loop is CASRTSGSSYEQYF. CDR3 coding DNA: TGTGCCAGTAGGACTAGCGGGAGCTCCTACGAGCAGTACTTC.